Shown below are 21 T cell receptor beta chains from a single sample sequenced in a study of cytomegalovirus exposure and HLA in healthy donors. PCR employed 60 Vbeta and 13 Jbeta primers. The protocol was immunoSEQ multiplex PCR, while the TCRdb copy is restricted to in-frame clones and leaves out a portion. The repertoire holds tens of thousands of clones, with about 67% as singletons. The source material was PBMCs. The receptors come from a young man in good health and CMV-seronegative.

J is TRBJ2-1 and V is TRBV29-1; 7 bases agree with TRBD2. CDR3 length equals 13 residues. V was pared by 7 bases and J by 6 bases, with 9 bases of the junction left unmatched. Looked up from germline, CDR1 is SQVTM and CDR2 is ANQGSEA. CDR3 residues: CSAKGGSPNEQFF. The CDR3 DNA reads TGCAGCGCCAAAGGCGGGAGTCCCAATGAGCAGTTCTTC.

V is TRBV7-9 and J is TRBJ1-5, with TRBD1 as a possible D gene (6 bases). V lost 2 bases, J lost 5 bases, and 10 bases lay in between. Per the germline V gene, CDR1 is SEHNR and CDR2 is FQNEAQ (reference sequence). The CDR3 spans 14 residues. This chain's CDR3 is CASSLSGVDQPQHF. The CDR3 DNA reads as TGTGCCAGCAGCTTATCAGGGGTGGATCAGCCCCAGCATTTT.

V is TRBV6-1 and J is TRBJ2-7; 8 bases match TRBD2. J lost 5 bases, V lost 6 bases, and 6 bases had no gene match. Per the germline V gene, CDR1 is MNHNS and CDR2 is SASEGT. The length of the CDR3 is 13 residues. The CDR3 is CASRGGGPHEQYF. The CDR3 DNA sequence: TGTGCCAGCAGAGGCGGGGGGCCCCACGAGCAGTACTTC.

The V and J genes are TRBV6-6 and TRBJ2-7, with TRBD1 identical over 9 bases. J was trimmed by 0 bases and V by 5 bases; bases with no gene match: 8. The germline gives CDR1 MNHNY, CDR2 SVGAGI (reference sequence). This CDR3 region has 16 residues. The chain's CDR3 is CASSNLQGQGSYEQYF. The CDR3 DNA sequence: TGTGCCAGCAGTAACTTACAGGGACAGGGCTCCTACGAGCAGTACTTC.

On this clone: An end of the junction does not agree with germline; a read error may underlie this. The rearrangement joins TRBV30 to TRBJ1-1; D remains unclear. This CDR3 comprises 13 residues. Per germline, CDR1 GTSNPN and CDR2 SVGIG (reference sequence). CDR3 sequence: CAWRKLRNNEAFF. The CDR3 bases are TGTGCCTGGAGAAAATTGAGGAACAATGAAGCTTTCTTT.

The J gene is TRBJ1-3, the V gene TRBV19, with D perhaps matching TRBD1 (5 bases). Trimming took 5 bases from V and 0 from J, leaving 17 bases between them. Germline V gene lookup returns CDR1 LNHDA and CDR2 SQIVND (reference sequence). CDR3 length: 17 residues. CDR3 sequence (DNA): TGTGCCAGTAGTCTAACCTTAAGACAGAGCTCTGGAAACACCATATATTTT. This codes for CASSLTLRQSSGNTIYF.

The chain couples TRBV7-9 to TRBJ2-1, with TRBD2 matching 8 bases. The CDR3 runs 14 residues. The germline V gene has CDR1 SEHNR and CDR2 FQNEAQ (reference sequence). The V gene end was trimmed by 1 base and the J gene end by 8 bases; junction bases not matched to a gene: 4. The DNA for the CDR3 is TGTGCCAGCAGCTTAGGGACTAGCCGGGATGAGCAGTTCTTC. Residues: CASSLGTSRDEQFF.

This clone has a handful of counts. The CDR3 region is CASSPDRLMNTEAFF. The CDR3 DNA reads as TGTGCCAGTAGTCCGGACAGGTTAATGAACACTGAAGCTTTCTTT. This chain joins TRBV19 and TRBJ1-1; the match to TRBD1 covers 7 bases. Losses at the gene ends were 5 bases for V and 0 bases for J; bases not matched to a gene: 6. The germline V gene has CDR1 LNHDA and CDR2 SQIVND (reference sequence). CDR3 length equals 15 residues.

This chain connects TRBV29-1 to TRBJ2-1, with a weak D call TRBD2 (5 bases). Germline-derived CDR1 and CDR2 are SQVTM and ANQGSEA. The CDR3 extends over 13 amino acids. V lost 5 bases and J lost 2, with 10 bases in between. The CDR3: CSVRGLTYNEQFF. CDR3 DNA: TGCAGCGTTAGAGGACTGACCTACAATGAGCAGTTCTTC.

The rearrangement links TRBV28 to TRBJ1-5; a possible D gene is TRBD1 (5 bases). Germline values: CDR1 MDHEN, CDR2 SYDVKM. The CDR3 has 13 residues. Trimming removed 5 bases at V and 7 bases at J, with 12 bases between. The CDR3 spells CASSPRGSQPQHF. The CDR3 nucleotides read TGTGCCAGCAGTCCCCGGGGGTCACAGCCCCAGCATTTT.

On this clone itself: The sample has other DNA sequences that encode this CDR3 too. This sequence joins TRBV30 and TRBJ1-2, with D possibly TRBD1 on 6 matching bases. The CDR3 runs to 13 residues. Germline V gene lookup returns CDR1 GTSNPN and CDR2 SVGIG (reference sequence). The V end lost 0 bases, the J end lost 4 bases, and 9 bases lay between the germline ends. The CDR3 spells CAWSVQGAYGYTF. The DNA for the CDR3 is TGTGCCTGGAGTGTACAGGGTGCCTATGGCTACACCTTC. Based on the CDR3 plus reference TRBV30 and TRBJ1-2, the full variable domain is SQTIHQWPATLVQPVGSPLSLECTVEGTSNPNLYWYRQAAGRGLQLLFYSVGIGQISSEVPQNLSASRPQDRQFILSSKKLLLSDSGFYLCAWSVQGAYGYTFGSGTRLTVV.

V usage is TRBV27 and J usage is TRBJ2-5; TRBD1 is a possible D gene (6 bases). There are 16 residues in the CDR3. Germline CDR1 is MNHEY and CDR2 is SMNVEV (reference sequence). Trimming stripped 7 bases from V and 5 bases from J, with 23 bases between. The CDR3, as DNA: TGTGCCAGCACTCATTCCACCGGGACAAAAGGGGAGACCCAGTACTTC. Amino acids: CASTHSTGTKGETQYF.

This clone came up a few times. In DNA form, the CDR3 reads TGTGCCAGCAGCTTAGAACAGGGTGTAGGTGAGCAGTTCTTC. Translated: CASSLEQGVGEQFF. This chain connects TRBV7-2 to TRBJ2-1, with D perhaps TRBD1 (6 bases). The CDR3 is 14 amino acids. Trimming stripped 1 base from V and 9 bases from J, with 13 bases between. Per the germline V gene, CDR1 is SGHTA and CDR2 is FQGNSA.

Notes on this clone: A junction end diverges from the germline sequence, so it may reflect a read error. The CDR3: CASSPRGGREEPPF. CDR3 DNA: TGTGCCAGCAGCCCGCGCGGGGGGAGGGAAGAACCCCCTTTT. This sequence joins TRBV5-4 and TRBJ2-3, with TRBD2 identical over 8 bases. The CDR3 sequence is 14 residues long. Germline V gives CDR1 SGHNT, CDR2 YYREEE (reference sequence).

J is TRBJ2-5 and V is TRBV11-2; no definite D call. V shed 5 bases and J shed 1 base, with 20 bases lying between them. CDR3 length: 17 residues. Germline-derived CDR1 and CDR2 are SGHAT and FQNNGV. This CDR3 is CASSPPRVIPVQETQYF. CDR3 nucleotide sequence: TGTGCCAGCAGCCCCCCACGAGTGATACCCGTCCAAGAGACCCAGTACTTC.

This chain joins TRBV18 and TRBJ1-1; 8 positions agree with TRBD1. In germline, CDR1 is KGHSH, CDR2 LQKENI. Losses at the gene ends were 7 bases for V and 4 bases for J; bases not matched to a gene: 8. The CDR3 is 14 amino acids. CDR3: CASFRQGMGTEAFF. CDR3 nucleotides: TGTGCCAGCTTCAGACAGGGGATGGGCACTGAAGCTTTCTTT. The variable domain in full, completed from reference TRBV18 and TRBJ1-1, reads NAGVMQNPRHLVRRRGQEARLRCSPMKGHSHVYWYRQLPEEGLKFMVYLQKENIIDESGMPKERFSAEFPKEGPSILRIQQVVRGDSAAYFCASFRQGMGTEAFFGQGTRLTVV.

The gene calls are TRBV19 and TRBJ1-1; weak D call: TRBD1 (6 bases). The CDR3 loop spans 18 amino acids. V lost 3 bases, J lost 3 bases, and 23 bases lay in between. Germline V CDR1 and CDR2: LNHDA, SQIVND (reference sequence). The CDR3 nucleotides are TGTGCCAGTAGTATCGCTGGACAGTCTGTTCGGGGGGACACTGAAGCTTTCTTT. Translation: CASSIAGQSVRGDTEAFF.

CDR3 coding DNA: TGCGCCAGCAGCTCCACAGGGCCAATATACGAGCAGTACTTC. Translating it yields CASSSTGPIYEQYF. The chain combines TRBV5-1 with TRBJ2-7; D is perhaps TRBD1 (6 bases). Germline assignment: CDR1 SGHRS and CDR2 YFSETQ. Between the trimmed V and J ends, which lost 3 bases and 4 bases, there was a span of 14 bases. The CDR3 runs 14 residues.

V and J are TRBV29-1 and TRBJ2-7, with TRBD1 matching over 7 bases. The junction had 13 bases not matched to a gene; V was cut back by 3 bases and J by 5 bases. The CDR3 extends over 15 amino acids. Germline CDR1 SQVTM, CDR2 ANQGSEA. CDR3 in amino acids: CSVDLADRETDEQYF. CDR3 DNA: TGCAGCGTTGACCTAGCTGACAGGGAAACGGACGAGCAGTACTTC.

This clone was observed a single time. The V call is TRBV7-6, the J call TRBJ2-7, with TRBD1 identical over 12 bases. Germline V gene sequence: CDR1 SGHVS, CDR2 FNYEAQ. V shed 4 bases and J 2 bases; nucleotides not matched to a gene: 6. CDR3 length: 16 residues. CDR3: CASSSSGTGGPYEQYF. In DNA form, the CDR3 reads TGTGCCAGCAGCTCTTCCGGGACAGGGGGCCCCTACGAGCAGTACTTC.

This sequence joins TRBV2 and TRBJ1-4, with a weak D call TRBD1 (5 bases). The CDR3 totals 18 residues. V was trimmed by 2 bases and J by 0 bases, leaving 16 bases between them. The germline gives CDR1 SNHLY, CDR2 FYNNEI. The CDR3 DNA reads TGTGCCAGCAGTGAATTGGAGGGGTTAAGGGCAACTAATGAAAAACTGTTTTTT. Protein product: CASSELEGLRATNEKLFF.